Only a few counts were recorded for the clone carrying this TCR beta chain. Next came a second PCR, run for about 7 to 12 cycles, which used a sample-barcoded 5' primer along with a J-beta primer mix. Each of the cDNA molecules was tagged by a template-switch adaptor with 12 random nucleotides. MiXCR, run by TCRdb on the 5' RACE reads, gives a single entry per CDR3 protein. Among 980,000 or so distinct CDR3 sequences, about 48% were seen once, and the ten largest hold 10% to 15%. This entry comes from a study of blood T cells in healthy people across ages. This clonotype was obtained from a man aged 30 to 45 in good health. Input material: blood.

Here the CDR3 reads CASSFGVSMDEQFF. For the CDR3, the DNA is TGTGCCAGCAGTTTTGGGGTTTCGATGGATGAGCAGTTCTTC. This chain joins TRBV27 and TRBJ2-1; D ambiguous. This CDR3 contains 14 residues. The germline V and J ends were trimmed by 3 bases and 8 bases, with 14 bases remaining between them. The germline CDR1 and CDR2 sequences are MNHEY and SMNVEV (reference sequence).